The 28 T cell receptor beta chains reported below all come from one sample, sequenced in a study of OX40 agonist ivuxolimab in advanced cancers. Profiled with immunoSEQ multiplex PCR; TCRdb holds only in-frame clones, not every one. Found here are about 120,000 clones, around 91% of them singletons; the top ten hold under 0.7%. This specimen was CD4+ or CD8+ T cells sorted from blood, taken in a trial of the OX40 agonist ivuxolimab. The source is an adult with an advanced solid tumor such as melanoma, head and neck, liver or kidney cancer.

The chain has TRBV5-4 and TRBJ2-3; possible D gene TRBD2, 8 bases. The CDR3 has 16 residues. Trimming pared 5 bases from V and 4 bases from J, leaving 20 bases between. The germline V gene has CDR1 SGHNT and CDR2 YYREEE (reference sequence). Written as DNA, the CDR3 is TGTGCCAGCAGATTACTATCGGGGGGGACAGCAGATACGCAGTATTTT. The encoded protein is CASRLLSGGTADTQYF.

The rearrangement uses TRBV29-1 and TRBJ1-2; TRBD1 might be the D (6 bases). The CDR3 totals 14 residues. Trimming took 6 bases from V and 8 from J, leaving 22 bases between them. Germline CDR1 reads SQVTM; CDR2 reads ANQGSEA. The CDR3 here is CSVSPTGARSGYTF. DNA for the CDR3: TGCAGCGTCAGTCCCACGGGGGCGCGTTCAGGCTACACCTTC.

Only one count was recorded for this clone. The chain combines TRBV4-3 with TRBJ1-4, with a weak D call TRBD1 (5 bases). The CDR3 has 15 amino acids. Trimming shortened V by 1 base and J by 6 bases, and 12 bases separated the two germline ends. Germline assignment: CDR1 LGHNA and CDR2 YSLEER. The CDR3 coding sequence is TGCGCCAGCAGCCAAGTAAAAAGGGGATATGAAAAACTGTTTTTT. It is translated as CASSQVKRGYEKLFF.

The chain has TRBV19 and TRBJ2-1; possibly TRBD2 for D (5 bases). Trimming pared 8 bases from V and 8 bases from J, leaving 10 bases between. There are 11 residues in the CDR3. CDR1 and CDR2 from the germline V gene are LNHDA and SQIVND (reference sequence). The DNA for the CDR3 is TGTGCCAGTGTATTGGGAGATGAGCAGTTCTTC. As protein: CASVLGDEQFF.

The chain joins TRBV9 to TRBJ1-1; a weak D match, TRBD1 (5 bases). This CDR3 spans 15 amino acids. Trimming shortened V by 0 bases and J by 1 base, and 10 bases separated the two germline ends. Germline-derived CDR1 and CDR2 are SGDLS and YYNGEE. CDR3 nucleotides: TGTGCCAGCAGCGTAGTTCCAGGGCCGAACACTGAAGCTTTCTTT. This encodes CASSVVPGPNTEAFF.

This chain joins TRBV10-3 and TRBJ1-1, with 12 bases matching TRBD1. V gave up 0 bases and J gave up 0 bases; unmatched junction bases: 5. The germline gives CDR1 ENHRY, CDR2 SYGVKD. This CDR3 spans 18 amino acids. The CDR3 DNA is TGTGCCATCAGTGAGTCTATAGGGACAGGGGGCTTGAACACTGAAGCTTTCTTT. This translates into CAISESIGTGGLNTEAFF.

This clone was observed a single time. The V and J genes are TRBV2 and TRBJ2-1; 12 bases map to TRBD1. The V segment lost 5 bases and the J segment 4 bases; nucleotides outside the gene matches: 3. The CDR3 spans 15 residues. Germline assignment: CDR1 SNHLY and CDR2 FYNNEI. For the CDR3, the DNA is TGTGCCAGCAGTAGGGACAGGGGGCAGTACAATGAGCAGTTCTTC. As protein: CASSRDRGQYNEQFF.

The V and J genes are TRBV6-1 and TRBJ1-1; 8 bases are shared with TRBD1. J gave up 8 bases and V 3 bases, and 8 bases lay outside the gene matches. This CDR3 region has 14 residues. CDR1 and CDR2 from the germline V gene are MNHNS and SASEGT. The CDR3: CASSEWTGTGEAFF. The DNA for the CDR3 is TGTGCCAGCAGTGAGTGGACAGGGACGGGAGAAGCTTTCTTT.

The chain's CDR3 is CASSPIYGYTF. The CDR3, as DNA: TGTGCCAGCAGCCCCATCTATGGCTACACCTTC. The chain recombines TRBV6-1 with TRBJ1-2, with no clear D. This CDR3 contains 11 residues. V lost 6 bases and J 4 bases, leaving 6 bases between the germline ends. Per germline, CDR1 MNHNS and CDR2 SASEGT.

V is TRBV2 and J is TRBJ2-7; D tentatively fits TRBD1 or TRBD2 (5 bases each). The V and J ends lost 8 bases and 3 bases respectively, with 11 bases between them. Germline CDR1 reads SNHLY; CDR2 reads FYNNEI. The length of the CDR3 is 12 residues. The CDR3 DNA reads TGTGCCAGCCGGGACGGGGACTACGAGCAGTACTTC. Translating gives CASRDGDYEQYF.

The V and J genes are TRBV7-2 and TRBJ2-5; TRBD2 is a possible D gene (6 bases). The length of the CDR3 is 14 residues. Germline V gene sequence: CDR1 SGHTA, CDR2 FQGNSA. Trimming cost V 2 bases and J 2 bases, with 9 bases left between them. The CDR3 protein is CASSLRRDQETQYF. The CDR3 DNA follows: TGTGCCAGCAGCTTAAGGCGGGATCAAGAGACCCAGTACTTC.

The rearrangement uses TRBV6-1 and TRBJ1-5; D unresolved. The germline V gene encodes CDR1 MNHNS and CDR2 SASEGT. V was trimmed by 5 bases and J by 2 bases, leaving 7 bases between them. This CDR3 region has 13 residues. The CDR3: CASSSDGNQPQHF. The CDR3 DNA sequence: TGTGCCAGCAGTTCGGACGGCAATCAGCCCCAGCATTTT.

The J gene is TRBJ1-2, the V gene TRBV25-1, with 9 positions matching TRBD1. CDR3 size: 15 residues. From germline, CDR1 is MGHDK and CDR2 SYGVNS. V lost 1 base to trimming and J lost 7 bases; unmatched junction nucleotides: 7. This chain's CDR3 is CASSELTGQGRGYTF. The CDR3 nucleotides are TGTGCCAGCAGTGAATTAACGGGACAGGGACGTGGCTACACCTTC.

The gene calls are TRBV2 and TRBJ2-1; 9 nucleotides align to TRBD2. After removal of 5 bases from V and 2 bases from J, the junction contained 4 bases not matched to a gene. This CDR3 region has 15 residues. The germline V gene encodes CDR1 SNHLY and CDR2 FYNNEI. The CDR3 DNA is TGTGCCAGCAGTCGCAGCGGGGGGCCCTACAATGAGCAGTTCTTC. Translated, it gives CASSRSGGPYNEQFF.

CDR3 sequence: CASRGGLAGGYNEQFF. CDR3 DNA sequence: TGTGCCAGCAGGGGAGGGCTAGCGGGGGGATACAATGAGCAGTTCTTC. The chain carries TRBV4-2 and TRBJ2-1; 11 bases align to TRBD2. Germline-derived CDR1 and CDR2 are LGHNA and YNFKEQ. The CDR3 sequence is 16 residues long. The V gene end was trimmed by 6 bases and the J gene end by 4 bases; junction bases not matched to a gene: 8.

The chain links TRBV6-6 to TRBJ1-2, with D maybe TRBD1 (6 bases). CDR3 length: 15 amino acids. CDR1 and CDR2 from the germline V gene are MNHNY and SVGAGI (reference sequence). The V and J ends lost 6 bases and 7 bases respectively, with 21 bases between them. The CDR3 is CASSPGGRGGSGYTF. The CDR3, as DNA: TGTGCCAGCAGCCCAGGCGGGAGGGGGGGTAGTGGCTACACCTTC.

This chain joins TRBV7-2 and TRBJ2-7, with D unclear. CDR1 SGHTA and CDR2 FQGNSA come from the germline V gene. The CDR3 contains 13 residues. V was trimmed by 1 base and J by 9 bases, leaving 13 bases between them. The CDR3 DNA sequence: TGTGCCAGCAGCTTAGAAGGGTGGGTCGGGCAGTACTTC. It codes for CASSLEGWVGQYF.

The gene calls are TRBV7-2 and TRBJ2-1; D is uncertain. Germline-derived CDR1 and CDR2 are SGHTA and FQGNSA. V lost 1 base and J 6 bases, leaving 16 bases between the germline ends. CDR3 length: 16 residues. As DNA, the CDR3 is TGTGCCAGCAGCTTAGACCAAAACTCCCCCCGCAATGAGCAGTTCTTC. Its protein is CASSLDQNSPRNEQFF.

CDR3 sequence: CASSSRQGGGETQYF. The CDR3 nucleotides read TGTGCCAGCAGCTCTCGACAGGGGGGAGGAGAGACCCAGTACTTC. V and J are TRBV7-9 and TRBJ2-5; 9 bases agree with TRBD1. V shed 4 bases, J shed 4 bases, and the junction held 7 bases outside the gene matches. The CDR3 loop spans 15 amino acids. The V gene's germline CDR1 is SEHNR and CDR2 FQNEAQ (reference sequence).

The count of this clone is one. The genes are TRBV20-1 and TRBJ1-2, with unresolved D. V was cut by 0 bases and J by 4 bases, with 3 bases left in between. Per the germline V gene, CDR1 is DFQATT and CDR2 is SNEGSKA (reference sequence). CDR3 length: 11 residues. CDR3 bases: TGCAGTGCTAGAGACAGCTATGGCTACACCTTC. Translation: CSARDSYGYTF.

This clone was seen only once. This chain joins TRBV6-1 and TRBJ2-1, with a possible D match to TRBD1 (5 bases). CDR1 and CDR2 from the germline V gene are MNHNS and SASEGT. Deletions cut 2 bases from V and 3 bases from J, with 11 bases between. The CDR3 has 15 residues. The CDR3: CASSEQGSGYNEQFF. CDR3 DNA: TGTGCCAGCAGTGAACAGGGTTCGGGCTACAATGAGCAGTTCTTC.

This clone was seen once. The CDR3, as DNA: TGTGCCAGCAGCTTGAGACTAGCTTACCAAGAGACCCAGTACTTC. Amino acid sequence: CASSLRLAYQETQYF. The rearrangement joins TRBV7-2 to TRBJ2-5; 7 bases match TRBD2. J lost 0 bases, V lost 3 bases, and 4 bases had no gene match. The CDR3 extends over 15 amino acids. Germline CDR1 SGHTA, CDR2 FQGNSA.

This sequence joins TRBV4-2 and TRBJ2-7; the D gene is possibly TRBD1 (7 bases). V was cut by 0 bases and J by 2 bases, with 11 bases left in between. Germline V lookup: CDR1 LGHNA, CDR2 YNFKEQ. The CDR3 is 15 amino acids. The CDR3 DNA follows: TGTGCCAGCAGCCAAGAGGCGGGACAGCCCTACGAGCAGTACTTC. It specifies CASSQEAGQPYEQYF.

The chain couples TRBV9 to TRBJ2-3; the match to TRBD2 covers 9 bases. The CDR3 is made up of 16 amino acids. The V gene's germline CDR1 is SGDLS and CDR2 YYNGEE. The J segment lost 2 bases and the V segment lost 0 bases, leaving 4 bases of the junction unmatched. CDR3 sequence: CASSVVSGGPTDTQYF. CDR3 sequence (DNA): TGTGCCAGCAGCGTAGTTAGCGGGGGACCCACAGATACGCAGTATTTT.

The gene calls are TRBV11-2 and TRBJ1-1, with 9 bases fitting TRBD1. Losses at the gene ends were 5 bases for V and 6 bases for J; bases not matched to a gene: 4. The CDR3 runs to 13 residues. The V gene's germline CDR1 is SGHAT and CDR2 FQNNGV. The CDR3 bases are TGTGCCAGCAGCGCGGACAGGGGACCTGAAGCTTTCTTT. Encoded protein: CASSADRGPEAFF.

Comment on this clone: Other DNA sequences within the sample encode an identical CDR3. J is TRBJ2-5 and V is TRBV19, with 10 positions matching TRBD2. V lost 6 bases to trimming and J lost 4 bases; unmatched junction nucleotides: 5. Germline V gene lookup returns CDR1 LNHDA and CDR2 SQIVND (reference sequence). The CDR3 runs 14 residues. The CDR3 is CASRPTSGVETQYF. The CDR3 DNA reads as TGTGCCAGTAGGCCTACTAGCGGGGTAGAGACCCAGTACTTC.

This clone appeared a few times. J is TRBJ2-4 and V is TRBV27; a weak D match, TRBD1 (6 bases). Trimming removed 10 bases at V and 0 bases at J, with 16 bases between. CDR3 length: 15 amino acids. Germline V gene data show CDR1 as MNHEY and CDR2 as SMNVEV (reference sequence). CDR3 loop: CATGQFQGAKNIQYF. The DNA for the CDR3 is TGTGCCACCGGACAGTTCCAGGGAGCCAAAAACATTCAGTACTTC.

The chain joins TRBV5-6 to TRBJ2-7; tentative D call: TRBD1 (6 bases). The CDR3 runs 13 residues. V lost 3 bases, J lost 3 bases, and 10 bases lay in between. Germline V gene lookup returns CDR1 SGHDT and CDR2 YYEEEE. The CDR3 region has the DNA TGTGCCAGCAGCTCCAGGGGTTTCTACGAGCAGTACTTC. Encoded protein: CASSSRGFYEQYF.